The 29 T cell receptor beta chains given below trace back to one sample, sequenced in a study of shared clonotypes between healthy human individuals. Assay: immunoSEQ multiplex PCR; the TCRdb copy retains only in-frame clones and omits some. The sample consists of roughly 2.2 million clones, 85% to 95% of them appearing once. The specimen sequenced was naive CD4+ T cells from PBMCs. Stated subset: CD45RA+ positively selected. These receptor sequences come from a man aged 18 to 29 in good health. Some clones in this sample may be carry-over from other donors' samples.

The chain is built from TRBV28 and TRBJ2-5, with D possibly TRBD2 on 6 matching bases. The J call may be in error: the DNA end matches TRBJ2-7 better. This CDR3 contains 12 residues. The germline CDR1 and CDR2 sequences are MDHEN and SYDVKM. CDR3 in amino acids: CASRALGGEQYF. DNA for the CDR3: TGTGCCAGCAGGGCCCTGGGGGGCGAGCAGTACTTC.

V gene TRBV6-4 combines with J gene TRBJ2-2; D ambiguous. V lost 6 bases and J lost 8, with 16 bases in between. Germline CDR1 MRHNA, CDR2 SNTAGT. The CDR3 length is 14 residues. The CDR3 loop reads CASRPGPEFGELFF. Here the CDR3 DNA reads TGTGCCAGCAGGCCCGGGCCAGAATTTGGGGAGCTGTTTTTT.

CDR3 amino acids: CASRIFGAPDTQYF. Here the CDR3 DNA reads TGTGCCTCTAGAATCTTCGGGGCCCCGGATACGCAGTATTTT. The V and J genes are TRBV5-4 and TRBJ2-3; possibly TRBD1 or TRBD2 for D (5 bases each). V lost 10 bases to trimming and J lost 6 bases, with 21 bases between them. The CDR3 covers 14 residues. Looked up from germline, CDR1 is SGHNT and CDR2 is YYREEE (reference sequence).

V and J are TRBV28 and TRBJ2-6; D might be TRBD2 (5 bases). This CDR3 is 18 amino acids long. Trimming removed 6 bases from V and 0 bases from J, with 18 bases in between. Looked up from germline, CDR1 is MDHEN and CDR2 is SYDVKM. The CDR3 region has the DNA TGTGCCAGCAGCCTAGTCTGGGCAGGAGGCTCTGGGGCCAACGTCCTGACTTTC. As protein: CASSLVWAGGSGANVLTF.

This clone came up once. V usage is TRBV28 and J usage is TRBJ2-7; weak D call: TRBD2 (5 bases). The CDR3 is 14 amino acids. V lost 6 bases and J lost 2, with 14 bases in between. Germline V CDR1 and CDR2: MDHEN, SYDVKM. This CDR3 is CASRYGLFTYEQYF. The CDR3 region has the DNA TGTGCCAGCAGGTACGGACTTTTCACCTACGAGCAGTACTTC.

This chain links TRBV7-3 with TRBJ2-3, with 7 bases that match TRBD2. There are 16 residues in the CDR3. With V trimmed by 3 bases and J by 0 bases, 6 bases remained unmatched. Germline assignment: CDR1 SGHTA and CDR2 FQGTGA. CDR3 in DNA: TGTGCCAGCAGCTTCCTAAGCGGGACTAGCACAGATACGCAGTATTTT. As protein: CASSFLSGTSTDTQYF.

This chain connects TRBV4-2 to TRBJ2-1; 8 nucleotides match TRBD2. Trimming cost V 2 bases and J 10 bases; bases outside gene matches: 10. The CDR3 consists of 15 residues. The germline V gene has CDR1 LGHNA and CDR2 YNFKEQ. The DNA for the CDR3 is TGTGCCAGCAGCCAACTCCGAGCGGGAGTGAAAGAGCAGTTCTTC. It is translated as CASSQLRAGVKEQFF.

The genes are TRBV28 and TRBJ1-2, with 9 bases aligning to TRBD1. V was clipped by 6 bases and J by 3 bases; unmatched bases: 8. Per germline, CDR1 MDHEN and CDR2 SYDVKM. The CDR3 is 15 amino acids. CDR3 nucleotide sequence: TGTGCCAGCAGCGACTCCGGGACAGGGCACTATGGCTACACCTTC. Translated: CASSDSGTGHYGYTF.

V usage is TRBV15 and J usage is TRBJ2-3; 9 positions match TRBD2. CDR3 length: 14 residues. Germline-derived CDR1 and CDR2 are LNHNV and YYDKDF (reference sequence). Germline trimming cut 1 base from V and 5 bases from J; bases unmatched to any gene: 1. The CDR3 region is CATSRVSGGDTQYF. In DNA, the CDR3 is TGTGCCACCAGCAGAGTTAGCGGGGGAGATACGCAGTATTTT.

The chain links TRBV30 to TRBJ1-4; possible D gene TRBD1, 6 bases. Germline V gene data show CDR1 as GTSNPN and CDR2 as SVGIG (reference sequence). This CDR3 spans 16 amino acids. V gave up 3 bases and J gave up 5 bases, with 19 bases separating them. The CDR3 spells CAWSSGQRSPNEKLFF. The CDR3 bases are TGTGCCTGGAGCAGCGGACAGAGATCGCCGAATGAAAAACTGTTTTTT.

V and J are TRBV9 and TRBJ1-1; D is possibly TRBD1 (6 bases). Per germline, CDR1 SGDLS and CDR2 YYNGEE. The CDR3 totals 16 residues. The V gene lost 0 bases and the J gene lost 3 bases, with 15 bases spanning the gap. The CDR3 spells CASSVEGGRRDTEAFF. CDR3 DNA: TGTGCCAGCAGCGTAGAGGGGGGGCGTAGGGACACTGAAGCTTTCTTT.

The genes are TRBV7-3 and TRBJ2-2; 15 bases are a match to TRBD2. Per germline, CDR1 SGHTA and CDR2 FQGTGA. The CDR3 has 17 residues. The V gene end was trimmed by 4 bases and the J gene end by 6 bases; junction bases not matched to a gene: 6. The CDR3 is CASSSGLAGGGAGELFF. The CDR3 region has the DNA TGTGCCAGCAGCTCGGGACTAGCGGGAGGAGGGGCCGGGGAGCTGTTTTTT.

The chain couples TRBV6-6 to TRBJ2-7; 14 bases match TRBD2. The V gene end was trimmed by 5 bases and the J gene end by 4 bases; junction bases not matched to a gene: 7. This CDR3 spans 16 amino acids. Germline CDR1 is MNHNY and CDR2 is SVGAGI (reference sequence). Written as DNA, the CDR3 is TGTGCCAGCAGTGCGATGCGACTAGCGGGGGGGTACGAGCAGTACTTC. This codes for CASSAMRLAGGYEQYF.

The gene calls are TRBV30 and TRBJ1-4; D might be TRBD1 (5 bases). CDR1 is GTSNPN, CDR2 SVGIG, per germline (reference sequence). The length of the CDR3 is 12 residues. The V end was cut by 6 bases, the J end by 6 bases, with 11 bases between. The CDR3 is CACETGDEKLFF. For the CDR3, the DNA is TGTGCCTGTGAAACAGGAGATGAAAAACTGTTTTTT.

This chain links TRBV5-4 with TRBJ1-4; 11 bases map to TRBD1. The germline V gene has CDR1 SGHNT and CDR2 YYREEE (reference sequence). The length of the CDR3 is 17 residues. J gave up 2 bases and V 4 bases, and 7 bases lay outside the gene matches. In DNA form, the CDR3 reads TGTGCCAGCAGCCCCGGACAGGGGGCAGGGACTAATGAAAAACTGTTTTTT. Amino acids: CASSPGQGAGTNEKLFF.

The chain has TRBV5-1 and TRBJ2-7, with a possible D match to TRBD1 (6 bases). V lost 7 bases to trimming and J lost 6 bases, with 20 bases between them. The CDR3 sequence is 14 residues long. Looked up from germline, CDR1 is SGHRS and CDR2 is YFSETQ. The CDR3 sequence is CASAPPGQFREQYF. CDR3 bases: TGCGCCAGCGCCCCCCCAGGACAGTTTCGCGAGCAGTACTTC. Variable domain in full (rest from reference TRBV5-1 and TRBJ2-7): KAGVTQTPRYLIKTRGQQVTLSCSPISGHRSVSWYQQTPGQGLQFLFEYFSETQRNKGNFPGRFSGRQFSNSRSEMNVSTLELGDSALYLCASAPPGQFREQYFGPGTRLTVT.

As concerns this clone: Other DNA sequences in this specimen translate into the identical CDR3. The chain carries TRBV11-3 and TRBJ2-2; D gene ambiguous. CDR1 SGHNT and CDR2 YENEEA come from the germline V gene. With 6 bases removed from V and 6 bases from J, the gap between germline ends came to 8 bases. The CDR3 length is 12 residues. CDR3 sequence: CASSRVPGELFF. In DNA form, the CDR3 reads TGTGCCAGCAGTAGGGTACCCGGGGAGCTGTTTTTT.

The chain combines TRBV12-5 with TRBJ2-7, with D perhaps TRBD1 (6 bases). The germline V gene has CDR1 LGHNT and CDR2 FRNRAP. The CDR3 runs 11 residues. V lost 6 bases, J lost 12 bases, and 15 bases lay in between. CDR3 in DNA: TGTGCTAGTGGCGGACAGCTTCGGCGGTACTTC. Translating gives CASGGQLRRYF. The full variable domain, with the rest looked up from reference TRBV12-5 and TRBJ2-7, is DARVTQTPRHKVTEMGQEVTMRCQPILGHNTVFWYRQTMMQGLELLAYFRNRAPLDDSGMPKDRFSAEMPDATLATLKIQPSEPRDSAVYFCASGGQLRRYFGPGTRLTVT.

The sample holds a few counts of this clone. The V and J genes are TRBV7-2 and TRBJ1-1; no definite D call. This CDR3 is built from 9 residues. The germline V gene has CDR1 SGHTA and CDR2 FQGNSA. V was trimmed by 1 base and J by 11 bases, leaving 2 bases between them. CDR3 nucleotides: TGTGCCAGCAGCTTAGACGCTTTCTTT. Its translation: CASSLDAFF.

The chain has TRBV4-1 and TRBJ1-1, with D unclear. This CDR3 spans 18 amino acids. Germline lookup yields CDR1 MGHRA and CDR2 YSYEKL. Deletions cut 0 bases from V and 1 base from J, with 18 bases between. CDR3 nucleotides: TGCGCCAGCAGCCAAGATCCGACGGCTGCACCTCGGAACACTGAAGCTTTCTTT. This encodes CASSQDPTAAPRNTEAFF.

Turning to this clone: This same CDR3 is encoded by further DNA sequences in the sample. The CDR3 sequence: CASSLGGMNTEAFF. CDR3 bases: TGTGCCAGCAGTTTGGGGGGGATGAACACTGAAGCTTTCTTT. V gene TRBV27 combines with J gene TRBJ1-1; D may be TRBD1 (5 bases). CDR3 length equals 14 residues. The germline CDR1 and CDR2 sequences are MNHEY and SMNVEV (reference sequence). V shed 3 bases and J shed 0 bases, with 8 bases lying between them.

This chain joins TRBV2 and TRBJ2-5; possibly TRBD1 or TRBD2 for D (5 bases each). The V end was cut by 10 bases, the J end by 3 bases, with 12 bases between. Germline CDR1 and CDR2: SNHLY and FYNNEI. The CDR3 extends over 12 amino acids. CDR3 sequence (DNA): TGTGCCACCCGGGACGAGAAAGAGACCCAGTACTTC. Protein sequence: CATRDEKETQYF.

This rearrangement joins TRBV4-2 to TRBJ2-3; D tentatively fits TRBD1 or TRBD2 (5 bases each). The CDR3 runs 16 residues. Trimming took 3 bases from V and 0 from J, leaving 13 bases between them. Germline-derived CDR1 and CDR2 are LGHNA and YNFKEQ. This CDR3 reads CASSHPSGASTDTQYF. The CDR3 DNA reads as TGTGCCAGCAGCCATCCCTCCGGGGCCAGCACAGATACGCAGTATTTT.

Of note for this clone: This CDR3 is also generated by other DNA sequences in the sample. The V and J genes are TRBV11-3 and TRBJ2-1; D remains ambiguous. V was trimmed by 3 bases and J by 3 bases, leaving 9 bases between them. The germline V gene has CDR1 SGHNT and CDR2 YENEEA. The CDR3 covers 14 residues. This CDR3 is CASSFSGSYNEQFF. DNA of the CDR3: TGTGCCAGCAGCTTCTCAGGAAGCTACAATGAGCAGTTCTTC. Supplemented by reference TRBV11-3 and TRBJ2-1, the full variable domain reads EAGVVQSPRYKIIEKKQPVAFWCNPISGHNTLYWYLQNLGQGPELLIRYENEEAVDDSQLPKDRFSAERLKGVDSTLKIQPAELGDSAVYLCASSFSGSYNEQFFGPGTRLTVL.

The rearrangement uses TRBV7-8 and TRBJ2-7; D is possibly TRBD1 or TRBD2 (5 bases each). The CDR3 is made up of 15 amino acids. Germline CDR1 reads SGHVS; CDR2 reads FQNEAQ. V lost 2 bases to trimming and J lost 2 bases, with 13 bases between them. Written as DNA, the CDR3 is TGTGCCAGCAGCTTAAACCGGGACCGAACCTACGAGCAGTACTTC. As protein: CASSLNRDRTYEQYF.

As for this clone: Distinct nucleotide sequences in the sample also encode this CDR3. The rearrangement joins TRBV11-2 to TRBJ2-2; no definite D call. V was cut by 1 base and J by 4 bases, with 10 bases left in between. Looked up from germline, CDR1 is SGHAT and CDR2 is FQNNGV. This CDR3 has 15 amino acids. The CDR3 DNA is TGTGCCAGCAGCTTAGCCCTGGCTGGCACCGGGGAGCTGTTTTTT. Its protein is CASSLALAGTGELFF.

With regard to this clone: Other DNA variants within this sample encode the same CDR3. The gene calls are TRBV6-5 and TRBJ1-2; D uncertain. CDR1 is MNHEY, CDR2 SVGAGI, per germline. The CDR3 sequence is 14 residues long. Between the trimmed V and J ends, which lost 2 bases and 2 bases, there was a span of 9 bases. CDR3 amino acids: CASSYREVNYGYTF. The CDR3 DNA reads as TGTGCCAGCAGTTACAGGGAGGTAAACTATGGCTACACCTTC.

A single count supports this clone. The identical CDR3 is also encoded by other nucleotide sequences in the sample. J is TRBJ2-3 and V is TRBV7-7; 10 bases match TRBD2. The CDR3 is made up of 15 amino acids. CDR1 is SSHAT and CDR2 is FNYEAQ in the germline V gene (reference sequence). J lost 1 base, V lost 5 bases, and 3 bases had no gene match. This CDR3 is CASSPGTSGTDTQYF. The CDR3 DNA is TGTGCCAGCAGCCCCGGGACTAGCGGCACAGATACGCAGTATTTT.

V gene TRBV2 combines with J gene TRBJ1-2, with D possibly matching TRBD1 (6 bases). In germline, CDR1 is SNHLY, CDR2 FYNNEI. Trimming took 3 bases from V and 14 from J, leaving 16 bases between them. The CDR3 is made up of 12 amino acids. CDR3 nucleotides: TGTGCCAGCAGTGACGACAGGATGAGTACTACCTTC. Its protein product is CASSDDRMSTTF. The variable domain in full, with the rest retrieved from reference TRBV2 and TRBJ1-2, is EPEVTQTPSHQVTQMGQEVILRCVPISNHLYFYWYRQILGQKVEFLVSFYNNEISEKSEIFDDQFSVERPDGSNFTLKIRSTKLEDSAMYFCASSDDRMSTTFGSGTRLTVV.